The 24 T cell receptor beta chains reported below all come from one sample, sequenced in a study of T cells in Graves' hyperthyroidism and ophthalmopathy. Amplification of TCR beta CDR3 regions was performed using RNA transcripts as template. With the HTBI primer set, the TCR CDR3 went through a first round of RT-PCR. Each CDR3 protein is one row after TCRdb ran MiXCR on the multiplex PCR reads. The profile shows over 450,000 distinct CDR3 sequences, 15% to 20% of them singletons. What was sequenced was blood. These receptors all come from a woman younger than 35 with Graves' ophthalmopathy.

The gene calls are TRBV20-1 and TRBJ1-3; a possible D gene is TRBD1 (5 bases). In germline, CDR1 is DFQATT, CDR2 SNEGSKA (reference sequence). Trimming removed 5 bases at V and 0 bases at J, with 8 bases between. This CDR3 spans 13 amino acids. CDR3 sequence reads: CSARDASGNTIYF. The CDR3 region has the DNA TGCAGTGCTCGGGACGCCTCTGGAAACACCATATATTTT.

This clonotype has at least ten counts. V gene TRBV11-2 combines with J gene TRBJ1-2, with 7 bases identical to TRBD1. CDR3 size: 16 residues. V trimming: 1 base; J trimming: 0 bases; junction bases outside the gene matches: 5. The germline V gene encodes CDR1 SGHAT and CDR2 FQNNGV. The CDR3 protein is CASSLVGTAPNYGYTF. In DNA form, the CDR3 reads TGTGCCAGCAGCTTAGTAGGGACAGCCCCTAACTATGGCTACACCTTC.

The chain joins TRBV27 to TRBJ2-7; 8 bases fit TRBD1. The germline CDR1 and CDR2 sequences are MNHEY and SMNVEV (reference sequence). The ends lost 6 bases at V and 4 bases at J; junction bases unmatched: 14. CDR3 length: 16 amino acids. The CDR3 sequence: CASSRQGWEHDYEQYF. The DNA for the CDR3 is TGTGCCAGCAGCCGACAGGGGTGGGAACATGATTACGAGCAGTACTTC.

This clonotype has ten or more counts. The V gene is TRBV6-2 or TRBV6-3, the J gene TRBJ2-1; tentatively, D is TRBD2 (5 bases). With 2 bases removed from V and 10 bases from J, the gap between germline ends came to 9 bases. The CDR3 length is 12 residues. Germline values: CDR1 MNHEY, CDR2 SVGEGT. CDR3 nucleotides: TGTGCCAGCAGTTACCAGCGGCAAGAGCAGTTCTTC. It translates to CASSYQRQEQFF.

The J gene is TRBJ2-6, the V gene TRBV6-1; no reliable D call. CDR1 is MNHNS, CDR2 SASEGT, per germline. CDR3 length equals 15 residues. V dropped 5 bases and J dropped 1 base, with 9 bases sitting between them. The CDR3 sequence is CASSHTLSGANVLTF. DNA for the CDR3: TGTGCCAGCAGTCACACGCTGTCTGGGGCCAACGTCCTGACTTTC.

The genes are TRBV4-2 and TRBJ2-7, with D perhaps TRBD1 (7 bases). V was shortened by 0 bases and J by 6 bases, with 12 bases between the two germline ends. Germline CDR1 LGHNA, CDR2 YNFKEQ. The CDR3 totals 14 residues. The CDR3 is CASSQDAGTAEQYF. CDR3 bases: TGTGCCAGCAGCCAAGATGCGGGGACAGCCGAGCAGTACTTC.

This chain links TRBV29-1 with TRBJ1-1, with 8 bases identical to TRBD1. The CDR3 runs to 17 residues. After removal of 1 base from V and 3 bases from J, the junction contained 13 bases not matched to a gene. CDR1 is SQVTM, CDR2 ANQGSEA, per germline. DNA of the CDR3: TGCAGCGTTGAAGGGGGCGACAGGGGAGGGCTGGACACTGAAGCTTTCTTT. This encodes CSVEGGDRGGLDTEAFF.

For this clonotype: Sequence at one end of the junction differs from germline and may be a read error. The V gene is TRBV7-2, the J gene TRBJ2-1; TRBD2 aligns across 15 bases. Germline V gene sequence: CDR1 SGHTA, CDR2 FQGNSA. This CDR3 comprises 17 residues. The CDR3 loop reads CASSLRTSGGAYNEQLF. The DNA of the CDR3 is TGTGCCAGCAGCCTTCGGACTAGCGGGGGGGCCTACAATGAGCAGCTCTTC. The complete variable domain, with remaining parts taken from reference TRBV7-2 and TRBJ2-1, reads GAGVSQSPSNKVTEKGKDVELRCDPISGHTALYWYRQSLGQGLEFLIYFQGNSAPDKSGLPSDRFSAERTGGSVSTLTIQRTQQEDSAVYLCASSLRTSGGAYNEQLFGPGTRLTVL.

The genes are TRBV6-2 or TRBV6-3 and TRBJ2-2, with TRBD2 identical over 7 bases. This CDR3 has 14 residues. The V and J ends lost 4 bases and 6 bases, in that order; junction bases with no gene match: 5. Germline CDR1 reads MNHEY; CDR2 reads SVGEGT. The CDR3 reads CASSWEGVAGELFF. For the CDR3, the DNA is TGTGCCAGCAGTTGGGAGGGAGTCGCCGGGGAGCTGTTTTTT.

This clonotype was counted at least ten times. The rearrangement joins TRBV2 to TRBJ1-6; no clear D. The ends were cut back, 11 bases at V and 0 bases at J, with 8 bases in the middle. This CDR3 contains 13 residues. Germline CDR1 reads SNHLY; CDR2 reads FYNNEI. The CDR3 protein is CASTSSYNSPLHF. The CDR3 region has the DNA TGTGCCTCCACGAGCTCCTATAATTCACCCCTCCACTTT.

This clonotype was recorded at least ten times. The rearrangement joins TRBV7-2 to TRBJ2-3; D unclear. Germline CDR1 and CDR2: SGHTA and FQGNSA. With 2 bases removed from V and 8 bases from J, the gap between germline ends came to 11 bases. The CDR3 spans 13 residues. In DNA, the CDR3 is TGTGCCAGCAGCTTACCCTTGGGCGGTACGCAGTATTTT. Translating it yields CASSLPLGGTQYF.

This clonotype was counted a few times. The V gene is TRBV4-1, the J gene TRBJ2-2; no reliable D call. This CDR3 has 15 residues. Germline V gene data show CDR1 as MGHRA and CDR2 as YSYEKL. V lost 2 bases and J 0 bases, leaving 7 bases between the germline ends. The CDR3 region has the DNA TGCGCCAGCAGCCAACCCCAGGCGAACACCGGGGAGCTGTTTTTT. Its protein is CASSQPQANTGELFF.

This clonotype was recorded at least ten times. The rearrangement uses TRBV3-1 and TRBJ1-1, with D maybe TRBD1 (5 bases). The CDR3 consists of 15 residues. V was trimmed by 2 bases and J by 2 bases, leaving 12 bases between them. CDR1 is LGHDT, CDR2 YNNKEL, per germline (reference sequence). The CDR3 protein is CASSQFGQRNTEAFF. The CDR3 DNA reads TGTGCCAGCAGCCAATTCGGACAAAGAAACACTGAAGCTTTCTTT.

This clonotype was seen a few times. The V gene is TRBV10-2, the J gene TRBJ2-1, with D maybe TRBD2 (6 bases). The CDR3 loop spans 12 amino acids. CDR1 and CDR2 (germline): WSHSY, SAAADI. V lost 6 bases, J lost 8 bases, and 11 bases lay in between. CDR3 residues: CASRDQRDEQFF. The DNA of the CDR3 is TGCGCCAGCAGAGACCAGCGGGATGAGCAGTTCTTC.

The gene calls are TRBV28 and TRBJ1-2, with 10 bases matching TRBD1. The CDR3 consists of 14 residues. The junction had 7 bases not matched to a gene; V was cut back by 6 bases and J by 6 bases. CDR1 and CDR2 from the germline V gene are MDHEN and SYDVKM. The CDR3 here is CASRETGGEDGYTF. CDR3 sequence (DNA): TGTGCCAGCAGGGAGACAGGGGGCGAGGATGGCTACACCTTC.

Concerning this clonotype: A read error may produce the germline difference seen at one junction end. J is TRBJ1-1 and V is TRBV10-3; the match to TRBD1 covers 7 bases. The CDR3 is made up of 12 amino acids. Germline CDR1 ENHRY, CDR2 SYGVKD. CDR3 sequence reads: CTIRTGNTEAFF. In DNA form, the CDR3 reads TGTACCATCAGGACAGGGAACACTGAAGCTTTCTTT.

This clonotype was observed at least ten times. The rearrangement uses TRBV30 and TRBJ1-1; D ambiguous. CDR1 is GTSNPN and CDR2 is SVGIG in the germline V gene (reference sequence). The CDR3 spans 13 residues. Between the trimmed V and J ends, which lost 3 bases and 1 base, there was a span of 9 bases. The CDR3: CAWSPSGNTEAFF. CDR3 bases: TGTGCCTGGAGCCCTAGTGGGAACACTGAAGCTTTCTTT.

This clonotype came up many times. The V call is TRBV6-1, the J call TRBJ2-2, with a possible D match to TRBD2 (6 bases). Germline CDR1 and CDR2: MNHNS and SASEGT. Trimming left V 3 bases short and J 2 bases short, with 10 bases between. The CDR3 extends over 15 amino acids. CDR3 loop: CASSDDAGNTGELFF. DNA of the CDR3: TGTGCCAGCAGTGATGATGCGGGAAACACCGGGGAGCTGTTTTTT.

This clonotype has more than one count but fewer than ten. The chain joins TRBV5-1 to TRBJ2-1, with 8 nucleotides matching TRBD1. Trimming cost V 1 base and J 7 bases; bases outside gene matches: 4. The CDR3 consists of 14 residues. Germline-derived CDR1 and CDR2 are SGHRS and YFSETQ. The CDR3 protein is CASSLPGGGNEQFF. The CDR3, as DNA: TGCGCCAGCAGCTTGCCAGGGGGCGGGAATGAGCAGTTCTTC.

In its sample, this clonotype was seen many times. The chain is built from TRBV5-1 and TRBJ2-1; the match to TRBD2 covers 10 bases. V was clipped by 1 base and J by 0 bases; unmatched bases: 7. Per germline, CDR1 SGHRS and CDR2 YFSETQ. The CDR3 contains 18 residues. The CDR3 here is CASSLSGRASYSYNEQFF. Here the CDR3 DNA reads TGCGCCAGCAGCTTGAGCGGGAGGGCTTCTTACTCCTACAATGAGCAGTTCTTC. Based on the CDR3 plus reference TRBV5-1 and TRBJ2-1, the full variable domain is KAGVTQTPRYLIKTRGQQVTLSCSPISGHRSVSWYQQTPGQGLQFLFEYFSETQRNKGNFPGRFSGRQFSNSRSEMNVSTLELGDSALYLCASSLSGRASYSYNEQFFGPGTRLTVL.

In its sample, this clonotype was seen many times. CDR3 DNA sequence: TGTGCCTGGAGTGTGAGTGGACCACTCGTGTTTTTT. Its protein is CAWSVSGPLVFF. The chain joins TRBV30 to TRBJ1-4; D call uncertain. V dropped 0 bases and J dropped 15 bases, with 14 bases sitting between them. Germline V gene lookup returns CDR1 GTSNPN and CDR2 SVGIG (reference sequence). The length of the CDR3 is 12 residues.

Notes on this clonotype: At one of its ends the junction is not consistent with the germline gene, which may arise from a read error. The J gene is TRBJ2-2, the V gene TRBV12-3 or TRBV12-4; 10 bases fit TRBD1. This CDR3 spans 15 amino acids. CDR3 sequence (DNA): TGTGCCCGCAGTTCGGGACAGGGGTGGACCGGGGAGCTGTTTTTT. Protein sequence: CARSSGQGWTGELFF.

This clonotype was seen a few times. The V gene is TRBV2, the J gene TRBJ2-3; 8 bases are a match to TRBD1. With V trimmed by 8 bases and J by 2 bases, 6 bases remained unmatched. This CDR3 region has 14 residues. Germline loops: CDR1 SNHLY, CDR2 FYNNEI. DNA for the CDR3: TGTGCCAGCGGCAGGGGGCGCGACACAGATACGCAGTATTTT. Amino acids: CASGRGRDTDTQYF.

This clonotype was picked up many times. The chain carries TRBV6-6 and TRBJ1-1, with D uncertain. Germline V gives CDR1 MNHNY, CDR2 SVGAGI (reference sequence). This CDR3 has 13 amino acids. The V end was cut by 2 bases, the J end by 1 base, with 5 bases between. The CDR3 loop reads CASSYLENTEAFF. As DNA, the CDR3 is TGTGCCAGCAGTTACCTAGAGAACACTGAAGCTTTCTTT.